This TCR beta chain was profiled in a study of blood T cells in healthy people across ages. Study-wide points: Age advanced and TCR beta diversity per million T cells fell, roughly linearly.

Around 9.5 milliliters of peripheral blood were drawn from each donor. The germline V and J ends were trimmed by 6 bases and 0 bases, with 5 bases remaining between them. CDR3 length equals 12 residues. This clonotype was detected only a few times. Antigen unknown. A second PCR of roughly 7 to 11 cycles used a sample-barcoded 5' primer and a J-beta primer mix. Using its own MiXCR run on the 5' RACE reads, TCRdb lists one record per CDR3 protein. The sample shows more than 600,000 distinct CDR3 sequences, about 25% of them seen only once. This sample was shared with a second study, whose subject was T cells of mothers and their children.

The genes are TRBV12-3 or TRBV12-4 and TRBJ2-5, with D uncertain. This receptor was identified in a boy younger than 18 in good health. Source material: blood. The CDR3 spells CASRGNQETQYF. The CDR3 nucleotides are TGTGCCAGCAGAGGGAACCAAGAGACCCAGTACTTC.